Following are 14 T cell receptor beta chains from one sample sequenced in a study of shared clonotypes between healthy human individuals. TCRdb's copy holds only in-frame clones and misses some; the assay was immunoSEQ multiplex PCR. The table lists some 980,000 clones, more than 75% of them singletons. Input material: memory CD4+ T cells sorted from blood. Indicated subset: CD45RA-negative fraction. All receptors come from a man aged 18 to 29 in good health.

This clone occurred a few times. This chain joins TRBV6-5 and TRBJ1-1; unclear D gene. From germline, CDR1 is MNHEY and CDR2 SVGAGI. V was shortened by 2 bases and J by 5 bases, with 12 bases between the two germline ends. The CDR3 consists of 14 residues. DNA of the CDR3: TGTGCCAGCAGTTACCGTGCCTTCTCTACTGAAGCTTTCTTT. Translated: CASSYRAFSTEAFF.

The V and J genes are TRBV4-3 and TRBJ2-7; 7 bases match TRBD2. The junction had 7 bases not matched to a gene; V was cut back by 0 bases and J by 5 bases. The CDR3 extends over 15 amino acids. Germline CDR1 and CDR2: LGHNA and YSLEER. This CDR3 is CASSQEPGGRHEQYF. CDR3 nucleotide sequence: TGCGCCAGCAGCCAAGAACCGGGAGGCCGCCACGAGCAGTACTTC.

The J gene is TRBJ2-1, the V gene TRBV5-1, with 11 positions matching TRBD2. The CDR3 is made up of 20 amino acids. V trimming: 1 base; J trimming: 0 bases; junction bases outside the gene matches: 12. Germline V gene lookup returns CDR1 SGHRS and CDR2 YFSETQ. This chain's CDR3 is CASSLSLLAGGKSSYNEQFF. CDR3 DNA sequence: TGCGCCAGCAGCTTGAGTCTGCTAGCGGGAGGCAAGAGCTCCTACAATGAGCAGTTCTTC.

The rearrangement uses TRBV10-3 and TRBJ2-2; TRBD2 agrees at 8 bases. Losses at the gene ends were 2 bases for V and 5 bases for J; bases not matched to a gene: 10. CDR1 is ENHRY and CDR2 is SYGVKD in the germline V gene. This CDR3 region has 17 residues. The CDR3 coding sequence is TGTGCCATCAGTGAGAACACGGCCGGGAGGGGGACCGGGGAGCTGTTTTTT. This codes for CAISENTAGRGTGELFF.

The chain joins TRBV28 to TRBJ2-2; 8 nucleotides match TRBD1. J lost 4 bases, V lost 7 bases, and 20 bases had no gene match. CDR1 and CDR2 (germline): MDHEN, SYDVKM. The CDR3 extends over 19 amino acids. CDR3 sequence reads: CASTPPPGRGRLGTGELFF. The CDR3 nucleotides read TGTGCCAGCACCCCGCCCCCCGGCAGGGGGCGCTTGGGCACCGGGGAGCTGTTTTTT.

J is TRBJ1-2 and V is TRBV6-6; the D is unclear. Germline lookup yields CDR1 MNHNY and CDR2 SVGAGI (reference sequence). The V and J ends lost 2 bases and 1 base respectively, with 8 bases between them. The CDR3 covers 14 residues. This chain's CDR3 is CASSYDGGNYGYTF. The CDR3 nucleotides are TGTGCCAGCAGTTACGATGGTGGTAACTATGGCTACACCTTC.

V and J are TRBV10-2 and TRBJ1-2; 9 bases are shared with TRBD1. V dropped 4 bases and J dropped 8; count of bases not matched to a gene: 5. Germline CDR1 reads WSHSY; CDR2 reads SAAADI. CDR3 length: 13 amino acids. CDR3 protein: CASSVGQGGGYTF. The CDR3 DNA follows: TGCGCCAGCAGTGTGGGACAGGGAGGCGGCTACACCTTC.

The V call is TRBV5-1, the J call TRBJ2-5; the match to TRBD1 covers 8 bases. Germline V gene sequence: CDR1 SGHRS, CDR2 YFSETQ. The V gene end was trimmed by 1 base and the J gene end by 5 bases; junction bases not matched to a gene: 10. This CDR3 spans 16 amino acids. The CDR3 DNA reads TGCGCCAGCAGCTTGCTTCGGCCAGGGGGCGATGAGACCCAGTACTTC. Its protein is CASSLLRPGGDETQYF.

The genes are TRBV2 and TRBJ1-4, with 8 bases lining up with TRBD1. Losses at the gene ends were 5 bases for V and 4 bases for J; bases not matched to a gene: 3. The CDR3 has 14 residues. CDR1 is SNHLY and CDR2 is FYNNEI in the germline V gene. For the CDR3, the DNA is TGTGCCAGCAGTCGGACAGGGTTTAATGAAAAACTGTTTTTT. It codes for CASSRTGFNEKLFF. Based on the CDR3 plus reference TRBV2 and TRBJ1-4, the full variable domain is EPEVTQTPSHQVTQMGQEVILRCVPISNHLYFYWYRQILGQKVEFLVSFYNNEISEKSEIFDDQFSVERPDGSNFTLKIRSTKLEDSAMYFCASSRTGFNEKLFFGSGTQLSVL.

A single count supports this clone. The chain links TRBV28 to TRBJ1-2; D call uncertain. The CDR3 totals 13 residues. V was clipped by 4 bases and J by 5 bases, with 11 bases between them. Germline CDR1 MDHEN, CDR2 SYDVKM. The CDR3 spells CASSYEGRYGYTF. The CDR3 nucleotides read TGTGCCAGCAGTTATGAGGGTCGATATGGCTACACCTTC.

This chain links TRBV6-5 with TRBJ2-7; 9 nucleotides line up with TRBD2. V dropped 2 bases and J dropped 3; count of bases not matched to a gene: 5. Germline CDR1 reads MNHEY; CDR2 reads SVGAGI. The CDR3 has 15 residues. The CDR3 sequence: CASSYAAGGFYEQYF. The CDR3 coding sequence is TGTGCCAGCAGTTACGCCGCGGGAGGGTTCTACGAGCAGTACTTC.

The CDR3 is CANHRETTDTQYF. The CDR3 coding sequence is TGTGCCAACCACCGAGAAACTACAGATACGCAGTATTTT. J is TRBJ2-3 and V is TRBV21-1; the D call of TRBD2 is as the table states it, not checked on the DNA. TRBV21-1 is tagged as a pseudogene. The CDR3 totals 13 residues.

The chain joins TRBV7-2 to TRBJ1-2; 7 bases are shared with TRBD1. The V segment lost 7 bases and the J segment 8 bases; nucleotides outside the gene matches: 13. The length of the CDR3 is 14 residues. From germline, CDR1 is SGHTA and CDR2 FQGNSA. The CDR3 DNA is TGTGCCAGCAATCCGACAGGGAGCCATATCGGCTACACCTTC. Its protein is CASNPTGSHIGYTF.

Turning to this clone: Given a much more abundant clone one base away, this may be a read error. The chain recombines TRBV6-5 with TRBJ2-1; a weak D match, TRBD2 (6 bases). The CDR3 loop spans 12 amino acids. With 7 bases removed from V and 5 bases from J, the gap between germline ends came to 9 bases. Germline lookup yields CDR1 MNHEY and CDR2 SVGAGI. CDR3 DNA sequence: TGTGCCAGCAACCGGGGGAACAATGAGCAGTTCTTC. It encodes CASNRGNNEQFF.